This T cell receptor beta chain was recorded in a study of shared clonotypes between healthy human individuals. Findings and caveats of the study: Among the subsets, naive ones generally showed larger estimated richness than memory ones.

Sequencing used immunoSEQ multiplex PCR; TCRdb keeps in-frame clones, though not all of them. The table lists about 2.4 million clones, approximately 93% of them singletons, with about 0.38% in the top ten. Germline V gene sequence: CDR1 LNHNV, CDR2 YYDKDF (reference sequence). Trimming shortened V by 0 bases and J by 2 bases, and 7 bases separated the two germline ends. The CDR3 covers 14 residues. About this clone: Its antigen remains unidentified.

The rearrangement joins TRBV15 to TRBJ2-5; D call uncertain. The source material was naive CD4+ T cells from PBMCs. Documented subset: CD45RA+ positively selected. The sequence was collected from a man aged 18 to 29 in good health. Some clones in this sample may be carry-over from other donors' samples. CDR3 DNA: TGTGCCACCAGCAGAGATGCAGGACAAGAGACCCAGTACTTC. Residues: CATSRDAGQETQYF.